The 23 T cell receptor beta chains given below trace back to one sample, sequenced in a study of T cell responses to AZD1222 COVID-19 vaccine. TCRdb's table, derived via immunoSEQ multiplex PCR, lists solely in-frame clones and lacks some. The sample records approximately 120,000 clones, about 89% being singletons. This sample comprised peripheral blood, obtained on day 0 of AZD1222 vaccination. The receptors derive from an adult in good health.

About this clone: Its ends do not fully match the called genes, so a read error is possible. J is TRBJ2-1 and V is TRBV5-6; perhaps TRBD2 as D (5 bases). This CDR3 contains 14 residues. The germline CDR1 and CDR2 sequences are SGHDT and YYEEEE. CDR3 amino acids: CVSNPVGNYNEQFF. CDR3 nucleotides: TGTGTCAGCAATCCGGTCGGGAACTACAATGAGCAGTTCTTC.

J is TRBJ2-7 and V is TRBV6-2 or TRBV6-3; D not certain. From germline, CDR1 is MNHEY and CDR2 SVGEGT. The CDR3 length is 13 residues. Trimming removed 6 bases at V and 2 bases at J, with 11 bases between. In DNA, the CDR3 is TGTGCCAGCAGCCAAACTATACCCTACGAGCAGTACTTC. Translating gives CASSQTIPYEQYF.

This chain links TRBV18 with TRBJ2-1; 8 positions match TRBD1. After removal of 2 bases from V and 5 bases from J, the junction contained 11 bases not matched to a gene. Germline V gene sequence: CDR1 KGHSH, CDR2 LQKENI. CDR3 length: 17 residues. The CDR3 region has the DNA TGTGCCAGCTCACCAGCCATCAGGGGGCAGCGGAACAATGAGCAGTTCTTC. Protein sequence: CASSPAIRGQRNNEQFF.

The chain is built from TRBV6-2 or TRBV6-3 and TRBJ2-7, with D unclear. The CDR3 runs to 14 residues. The V end was cut by 6 bases, the J end by 5 bases, with 17 bases between. Per the germline V gene, CDR1 is MNHEY and CDR2 is SVGEGT. The CDR3 nucleotides read TGTGCCAGCAGCCCCAGAGGTCTACTACACGAGCAGTACTTC. Amino acid sequence: CASSPRGLLHEQYF.

The chain links TRBV4-1 to TRBJ1-5; D gene ambiguous. The V gene lost 0 bases and the J gene lost 0 bases, with 9 bases spanning the gap. The CDR3 contains 16 residues. CDR1 is MGHRA and CDR2 is YSYEKL in the germline V gene. This chain's CDR3 is CASSQEAPPSNQPQHF. The CDR3 bases are TGCGCCAGCAGCCAAGAGGCGCCGCCTAGCAATCAGCCCCAGCATTTT.

V usage is TRBV7-2 and J usage is TRBJ1-1, with TRBD1 as a possible D gene (5 bases). The germline V gene encodes CDR1 SGHTA and CDR2 FQGNSA. Trimming pared 5 bases from V and 4 bases from J, leaving 14 bases between. The CDR3 is 14 residues long. CDR3 coding DNA: TGTGCCAGCAGCCCTGGGGCCGGGGCCACTGAAGCTTTCTTT. This sequence encodes CASSPGAGATEAFF.

This clone was picked up one time. The chain joins TRBV12-3 or TRBV12-4 to TRBJ1-5; no firm D call. The CDR3 consists of 12 residues. Trimming left V 7 bases short and J 9 bases short, with 13 bases between. In nucleotides, the CDR3 is TGTGCCAGCACCTTTGGGGATGGGCCCCAGCATTTT. Protein sequence: CASTFGDGPQHF.

CDR3 nucleotides: TGTGCCAGTAGTATCCATGGGCTAGCGGGAGGATCTAGCACAGATACGCAGTATTTT. Amino acid sequence: CASSIHGLAGGSSTDTQYF. V gene TRBV19 combines with J gene TRBJ2-3, with 11 nucleotides matching TRBD2. The length of the CDR3 is 19 residues. V was clipped by 3 bases and J by 0 bases; unmatched bases: 11. Looked up from germline, CDR1 is LNHDA and CDR2 is SQIVND (reference sequence).

The chain couples TRBV27 to TRBJ1-4, with TRBD1 matching 9 bases. This CDR3 has 14 residues. Losses at the gene ends were 3 bases for V and 5 bases for J; bases not matched to a gene: 1. Germline CDR1 MNHEY, CDR2 SMNVEV (reference sequence). Written as DNA, the CDR3 is TGTGCCAGCAGTTTTGGGACAGGGAATGAAAAACTGTTTTTT. Protein sequence: CASSFGTGNEKLFF. The variable domain in full, completed from reference TRBV27 and TRBJ1-4, reads EAQVTQNPRYLITVTGKKLTVTCSQNMNHEYMSWYRQDPGLGLRQIYYSMNVEVTDKGDVPEGYKVSRKEKRNFPLILESPSPNQTSLYFCASSFGTGNEKLFFGSGTQLSVL.

V and J are TRBV7-2 and TRBJ2-7; 9 nucleotides align to TRBD1. The length of the CDR3 is 15 residues. The germline gives CDR1 SGHTA, CDR2 FQGNSA. Trimming took 5 bases from V and 5 from J; bases not matched to a gene: 10. The CDR3 loop is CASSLPLGQGHEQYF. The CDR3 bases are TGTGCCAGCAGCCTACCTCTTGGACAGGGGCACGAGCAGTACTTC.

The chain is built from TRBV7-2 and TRBJ2-2; possible D gene TRBD1, 7 bases. This CDR3 region has 15 residues. Trimming took 5 bases from V and 6 from J, leaving 16 bases between them. Germline V CDR1 and CDR2: SGHTA, FQGNSA. DNA of the CDR3: TGTGCCAGCAGCACTACTAGCAGGGGGGCCGGGGAGCTGTTTTTT. It codes for CASSTTSRGAGELFF.

The chain carries TRBV13 and TRBJ2-7; D gene uncertain. The germline gives CDR1 PRHDT, CDR2 FYEKMQ (reference sequence). This CDR3 has 13 residues. V lost 3 bases to trimming and J lost 3 bases, with 9 bases between them. The CDR3 region has the DNA TGTGCCAGCAGCTTGAGGCGGAACTACGAGCAGTACTTC. It codes for CASSLRRNYEQYF.

This chain joins TRBV7-8 and TRBJ2-1; 16 nucleotides line up with TRBD2. V lost 5 bases and J lost 7; bases outside the gene matches: 14. This CDR3 region has 19 residues. Per germline, CDR1 SGHVS and CDR2 FQNEAQ. Here the CDR3 DNA reads TGTGCCAGCAGCCCCCTCCCCGGGACTAGCGGGAGGGCCGGGAATGAGCAGTTCTTC. Translated: CASSPLPGTSGRAGNEQFF.

This chain connects TRBV11-2 to TRBJ1-1; the match to TRBD1 covers 9 bases. CDR3 size: 15 residues. With 5 bases clipped from V and 0 bases from J, the junction kept 4 bases outside the gene matches. Germline V gene lookup returns CDR1 SGHAT and CDR2 FQNNGV. Written as DNA, the CDR3 is TGTGCCAGCAGCGGGAACAGGGGGCTGAACACTGAAGCTTTCTTT. This encodes CASSGNRGLNTEAFF.

The V gene is TRBV10-2, the J gene TRBJ1-6; D is unclear. This CDR3 region has 15 residues. The germline CDR1 and CDR2 sequences are WSHSY and SAAADI. The V end lost 9 bases, the J end lost 7 bases, and 19 bases lay between the germline ends. The CDR3 DNA reads TGCGCCAGTCGTACTACCGGCACCCTAAATTCACCCCTCCACTTT. Translated: CASRTTGTLNSPLHF.

This chain links TRBV2 with TRBJ1-5; weak D call: TRBD1 (6 bases). This CDR3 is built from 17 residues. Deletions cut 6 bases from V and 1 base from J, with 19 bases between. CDR1 SNHLY and CDR2 FYNNEI come from the germline V gene. CDR3 loop: CASSGQFWESSNQPQHF. CDR3 coding DNA: TGTGCCAGCAGCGGACAGTTTTGGGAGTCCAGCAATCAGCCCCAGCATTTT.

This clone was seen only once. V and J are TRBV7-6 and TRBJ2-7; 11 bases are shared with TRBD1. J lost 4 bases, V lost 5 bases, and 4 bases had no gene match. The CDR3 sequence is 14 residues long. Germline lookup yields CDR1 SGHVS and CDR2 FNYEAQ. The CDR3 DNA sequence: TGTGCCAGCAGCCCTGGGACAGGGGGGTACGAGCAGTACTTC. Amino acids: CASSPGTGGYEQYF.

J is TRBJ1-1 and V is TRBV7-9, with a weak D call TRBD1 (5 bases). Germline V gene lookup returns CDR1 SEHNR and CDR2 FQNEAQ (reference sequence). With 3 bases removed from V and 3 bases from J, the gap between germline ends came to 11 bases. The CDR3 runs to 14 residues. The CDR3, as DNA: TGTGCCAGCAGCTTTGGCTTAGGGGACACTGAAGCTTTCTTT. Translation gives CASSFGLGDTEAFF.

V usage is TRBV6-5 and J usage is TRBJ1-5; TRBD1 aligns across 8 bases. This CDR3 is built from 14 residues. Per germline, CDR1 MNHEY and CDR2 SVGAGI. Germline trimming cut 6 bases from V and 2 bases from J; bases unmatched to any gene: 3. CDR3 protein: CASSPTGGNQPQHF. DNA of the CDR3: TGTGCCAGCAGCCCGACAGGGGGCAATCAGCCCCAGCATTTT.

The rearrangement uses TRBV15 and TRBJ1-2; 8 bases fit TRBD1. CDR1 LNHNV and CDR2 YYDKDF come from the germline V gene (reference sequence). With 0 bases clipped from V and 7 bases from J, the junction kept 4 bases outside the gene matches. CDR3 size: 14 residues. The CDR3 reads CATSRDRDRGGYTF. The CDR3 DNA reads as TGTGCCACCAGCAGAGATCGTGACAGGGGTGGCTACACCTTC.

The gene calls are TRBV7-8 and TRBJ2-5; D might be TRBD2 (5 bases). Trimming removed 5 bases at V and 5 bases at J, with 21 bases between. The CDR3 contains 16 residues. CDR1 and CDR2 (germline): SGHVS, FQNEAQ. CDR3 loop: CASSPPGVHFTETQYF. DNA for the CDR3: TGTGCCAGCAGCCCTCCCGGGGTTCATTTTACGGAGACCCAGTACTTC.

In DNA, the CDR3 is TGTGCCAGCAGCCCCACCAACAGGGAGAGCGAGCAGTACTTC. Translating it yields CASSPTNRESEQYF. The chain uses TRBV6-2 or TRBV6-3 and TRBJ2-7; tentatively, D is TRBD1 (6 bases). Germline lookup yields CDR1 MNHEY and CDR2 SVGEGT. The V gene lost 6 bases and the J gene lost 6 bases, with 18 bases spanning the gap. The CDR3 consists of 14 residues.

CDR3 in amino acids: CASRKTGEETQYF. DNA for the CDR3: TGTGCCAGCAGAAAGACAGGGGAGGAGACCCAGTACTTC. The chain links TRBV27 to TRBJ2-5; 8 positions match TRBD1. The CDR3 sequence is 13 residues long. V gave up 6 bases and J gave up 5 bases; unmatched junction bases: 5. CDR1 and CDR2 (germline): MNHEY, SMNVEV (reference sequence).